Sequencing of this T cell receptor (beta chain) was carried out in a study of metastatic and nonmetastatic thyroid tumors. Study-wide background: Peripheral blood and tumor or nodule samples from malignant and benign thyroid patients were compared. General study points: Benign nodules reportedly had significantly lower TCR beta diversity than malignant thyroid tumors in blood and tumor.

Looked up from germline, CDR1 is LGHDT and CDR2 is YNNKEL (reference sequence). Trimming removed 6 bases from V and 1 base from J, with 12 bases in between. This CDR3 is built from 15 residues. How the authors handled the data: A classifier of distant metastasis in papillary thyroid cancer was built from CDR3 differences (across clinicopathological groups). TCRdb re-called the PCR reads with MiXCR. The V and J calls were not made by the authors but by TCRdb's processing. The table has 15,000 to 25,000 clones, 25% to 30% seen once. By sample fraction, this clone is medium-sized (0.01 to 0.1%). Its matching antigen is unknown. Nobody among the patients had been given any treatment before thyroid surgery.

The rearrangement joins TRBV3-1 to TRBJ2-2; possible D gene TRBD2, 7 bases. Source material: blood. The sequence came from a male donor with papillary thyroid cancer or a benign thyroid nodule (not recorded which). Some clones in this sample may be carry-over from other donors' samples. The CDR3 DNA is TGTGCCAGCAGGAGCGGGACACTGAACACCGGGGAGCTGTTTTTT. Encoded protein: CASRSGTLNTGELFF.